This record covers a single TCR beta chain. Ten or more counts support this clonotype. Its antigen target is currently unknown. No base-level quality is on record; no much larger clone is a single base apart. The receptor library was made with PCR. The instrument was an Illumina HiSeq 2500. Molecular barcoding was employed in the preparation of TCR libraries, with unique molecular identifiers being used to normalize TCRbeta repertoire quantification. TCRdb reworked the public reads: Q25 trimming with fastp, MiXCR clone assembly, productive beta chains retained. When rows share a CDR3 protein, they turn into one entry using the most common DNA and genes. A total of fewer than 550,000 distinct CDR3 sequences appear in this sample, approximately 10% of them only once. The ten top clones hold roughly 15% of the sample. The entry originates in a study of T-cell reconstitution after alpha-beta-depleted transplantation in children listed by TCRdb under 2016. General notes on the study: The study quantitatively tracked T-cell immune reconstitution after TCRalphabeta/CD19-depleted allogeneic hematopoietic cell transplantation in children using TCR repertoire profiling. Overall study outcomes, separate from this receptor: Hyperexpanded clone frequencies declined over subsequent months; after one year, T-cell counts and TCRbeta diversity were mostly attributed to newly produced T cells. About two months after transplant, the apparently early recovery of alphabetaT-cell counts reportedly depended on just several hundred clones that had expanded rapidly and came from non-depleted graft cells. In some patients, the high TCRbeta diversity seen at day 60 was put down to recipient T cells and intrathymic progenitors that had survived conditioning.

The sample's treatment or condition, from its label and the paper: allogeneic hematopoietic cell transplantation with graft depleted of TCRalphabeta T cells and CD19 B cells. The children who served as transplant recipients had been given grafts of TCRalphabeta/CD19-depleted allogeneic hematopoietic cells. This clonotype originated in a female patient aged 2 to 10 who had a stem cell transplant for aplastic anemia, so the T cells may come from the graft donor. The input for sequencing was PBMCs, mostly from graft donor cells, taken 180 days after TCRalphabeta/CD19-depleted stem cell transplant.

The sequenced DNA is TGTGCCAGCAGCTCCATAACAGGGGGAACCCTCCACTTT. The encoded protein is CASSSITGGTLHF. The chain is assembled from TRBV7-9 and TRBJ1-6, and TRBD1 matches 8 of the central bases. The germline V gene (reference sequence) sets CDR1 to SEHNR and CDR2 to FQNEAQ. Ends trimmed: V by 4 bases, J by 14 bases; bases unmatched to a gene: 7. The CDR3 spans 13 residues, from the cysteine through the phenylalanine. Only CDR3 DNA is held: 39 bases, read in frame from base 1.